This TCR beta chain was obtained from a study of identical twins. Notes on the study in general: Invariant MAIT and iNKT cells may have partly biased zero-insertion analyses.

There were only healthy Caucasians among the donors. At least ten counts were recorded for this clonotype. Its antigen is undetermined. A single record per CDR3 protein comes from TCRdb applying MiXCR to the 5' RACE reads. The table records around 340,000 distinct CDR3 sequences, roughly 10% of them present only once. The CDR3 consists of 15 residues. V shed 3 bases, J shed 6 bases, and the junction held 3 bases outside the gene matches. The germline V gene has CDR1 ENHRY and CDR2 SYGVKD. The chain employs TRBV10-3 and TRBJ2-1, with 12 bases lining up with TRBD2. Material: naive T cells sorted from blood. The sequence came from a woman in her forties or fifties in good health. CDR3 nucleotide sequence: TGTGCCATCAGTGATCTAGCGGGAGGGCCCAATGAGCAGTTCTTC. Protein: CAISDLAGGPNEQFF.